This T cell receptor (beta chain) was identified during a study of cytomegalovirus exposure and HLA in healthy donors. Across the study: Researchers found that approximately 80% of 300 to 450 genotyped donors fell within the Caucasian-associated ancestry cluster. Overall study findings and caveats: It emerged from a later analysis that several of the most significant clusters appeared to be linked to common viral pathogens.

As for this clone: Its antigen is as yet unknown.

The PCR made use of 60 Vbeta and 13 Jbeta primers. Measured with immunoSEQ multiplex PCR; TCRdb has only the in-frame clones, and not every one. The sample records roughly 100,000 clones, 70% to 75% being singletons. J was trimmed by 3 bases and V by 4 bases; bases with no gene match: 8. The CDR3 length is 15 residues. The germline V gene has CDR1 SGHDT and CDR2 YYEEEE. The chain links TRBV5-6 to TRBJ2-7; 9 bases agree with TRBD2. Sequencing was done on a sample of PBMCs. This TCR derives from a man aged 40-50 years in good health and CMV-seronegative. This CDR3 is CASSRAGGWGYEQYF. The DNA for the CDR3 is TGTGCCAGCAGCCGTGCGGGGGGGTGGGGCTACGAGCAGTACTTC. The full variable domain, rest sourced from reference TRBV5-6 and TRBJ2-7, is DAGVTQSPTHLIKTRGQQVTLRCSPKSGHDTVSWYQQALGQGPQFIFQYYEEEERQRGNFPDRFSGHQFPNYSSELNVNALLLGDSALYLCASSRAGGWGYEQYFGPGTRLTVT.